This T cell receptor beta chain was profiled in a study of OX40 agonist ivuxolimab in advanced cancers. Study outcomes and limitations: At 0.1 to 3.0 mg/kg and by week 6, CD4+ and CD8+ T cells in the blood had expanded clonally.

J gave up 7 bases and V 1 base, and 2 bases lay outside the gene matches. This CDR3 has 13 residues. CDR1 SGHDT and CDR2 YYEEEE come from the germline V gene. This clone was picked up many times. As yet, its antigen is unknown. Excluded were patients having autoimmune disease history or systemic immunosuppression. The repertoire was sequenced with immunoSEQ multiplex PCR; TCRdb's copy has only in-frame clones and lacks some. The data show tens of thousands of clones, less than 85% seen once. This TCR came from an adult with an advanced solid tumor such as melanoma, head and neck, liver or kidney cancer. The chain has TRBV5-6 and TRBJ1-5, with TRBD1 matching 7 bases. The starting material was CD4+ or CD8+ T cells sorted from blood, obtained in a trial of the OX40 agonist ivuxolimab. CDR3 in DNA: TGTGCCAGCAGCTTGACAGGGGCCCAGCCCCAGCATTTT. Protein sequence: CASSLTGAQPQHF.